This T cell receptor (beta chain) stems from a study of human T cells and chemical hapten exposure. Study context: The patient population, which was mostly female, had alopecia areata, totalis or universalis. Yields of TCR per sample differed, chiefly owing to small differences in pooled library volume.

This clonotype has just a few counts. Its antigen is unknown. Study-wide results and limits: Sensitizing to DPC left TCRs with a frequency above 1 in 1000 unaltered.

MiXCR, applied by TCRdb to the RACE reads, yields one record per CDR3 protein. The repertoire holds 87,000 or so distinct CDR3 sequences, with 8% to 10% as singletons. J was trimmed by 2 bases and V by 0 bases; bases with no gene match: 4. Per germline, CDR1 LGHNA and CDR2 YSLEER. The CDR3 contains 16 residues. Time point defined: pre-sensitization, week 0. Treatment indicated: therapeutic diphenylcyclopropenone sensitization with weekly scalp DPC. This sequence originates from a woman aged 35 to 49 with alopecia areata. Some clones in this sample may be carry-over from other donors' samples. V usage is TRBV4-3 and J usage is TRBJ2-7; 10 nucleotides agree with TRBD1. This material consisted of whole blood, taken in connection with sensitization to the hapten diphenylcyclopropenone (DPC). The CDR3 bases are TGCGCCAGCAGCCAAGATCGGGGGACAGGGGCCTACGAGCAGTACTTC. Its translation is CASSQDRGTGAYEQYF.